These 23 T cell receptor beta chains originate from one sample sequenced in a study of CD8+ T cells in alopecia areata. In each case, RNA was isolated and then reverse transcribed into cDNA as the sequencing template. This table comes from immunoSEQ multiplex PCR, and its TCRdb copy is limited to in-frame clones, with some not included. The sample shows approximately 170,000 clones, around 60% of them seen only once. As for treatment: oral pan-JAK inhibitor, 5-10 mg twice daily. Sequenced here: CD4+ T cells sorted from blood, sampled at week 24, from a patient treated with tofacitinib. The receptor set was obtained from a human donor with alopecia areata.

This chain links TRBV28 with TRBJ1-2; D call uncertain. CDR1 and CDR2 from the germline V gene are MDHEN and SYDVKM. V was shortened by 11 bases and J by 0 bases, with 13 bases between the two germline ends. The CDR3 length is 13 residues. CDR3 region: CAATVDTNYGYTF. CDR3 sequence (DNA): TGTGCCGCGACGGTAGATACTAACTATGGCTACACCTTC.

V and J are TRBV30 and TRBJ1-4, with TRBD1 as a possible D gene (5 bases). This CDR3 has 11 amino acids. Between the trimmed V and J ends, which lost 3 bases and 16 bases, there was a span of 15 bases. CDR1 is GTSNPN, CDR2 SVGIG, per germline (reference sequence). The CDR3 spells CAWSPGQKRFF. The CDR3 coding sequence is TGTGCCTGGAGCCCGGGGCAGAAAAGGTTTTTT. The variable domain in full, completed from reference TRBV30 and TRBJ1-4, reads SQTIHQWPATLVQPVGSPLSLECTVEGTSNPNLYWYRQAAGRGLQLLFYSVGIGQISSEVPQNLSASRPQDRQFILSSKKLLLSDSGFYLCAWSPGQKRFFGSGTQLSVL.

The chain links TRBV29-1 to TRBJ2-7; D may be TRBD1 (7 bases). CDR1 is SQVTM, CDR2 ANQGSEA, per germline. Trimming removed 4 bases from V and 3 bases from J, with 16 bases in between. The CDR3 is 14 amino acids. CDR3 sequence (DNA): TGCAGCGTTGCGAGCAGGGGGGCTATCTACGAGCAGTACTTC. Its translation is CSVASRGAIYEQYF.

This chain uses TRBV5-6 with TRBJ2-2; 10 bases agree with TRBD1. After removal of 5 bases from V and 6 bases from J, the junction contained 7 bases not matched to a gene. CDR3 size: 15 residues. CDR1 and CDR2 (germline): SGHDT, YYEEEE. DNA of the CDR3: TGTGCCAGCAGTTGGGGACAGGGGCTCCCCGGGGAGCTGTTTTTT. This encodes CASSWGQGLPGELFF.

Here the CDR3 reads CASSQTDRDHGELFF. The CDR3 nucleotides read TGCGCCAGCAGCCAAACGGACAGGGATCACGGGGAGCTGTTTTTT. This chain connects TRBV4-1 to TRBJ2-2; 8 nucleotides agree with TRBD1. CDR1 and CDR2 from the germline V gene are MGHRA and YSYEKL. The CDR3 loop spans 15 amino acids. The V gene end was trimmed by 2 bases and the J gene end by 7 bases; junction bases not matched to a gene: 6.

This clone came up a few times. The chain carries TRBV7-9 and TRBJ1-2; TRBD1 matches at 11 bases. Looked up from germline, CDR1 is SEHNR and CDR2 is FQNEAQ (reference sequence). The CDR3 is 16 residues long. After removal of 6 bases from V and 3 bases from J, the junction contained 9 bases not matched to a gene. CDR3 DNA sequence: TGTGCCAGCAGACTACTCCGGGACAGGGGGGACTATGGCTACACCTTC. Translating it yields CASRLLRDRGDYGYTF.

The J gene is TRBJ2-7, the V gene TRBV27; a possible D gene is TRBD2 (5 bases). The CDR3 covers 14 residues. V lost 5 bases and J lost 3, with 14 bases in between. Germline CDR1 reads MNHEY; CDR2 reads SMNVEV (reference sequence). The CDR3 loop is CASSPPPGIYEQYF. In nucleotides, the CDR3 is TGTGCCAGCAGTCCCCCCCCGGGGATCTACGAGCAGTACTTC.

This clone has only a few counts. The rearrangement uses TRBV10-2 and TRBJ1-1, with D tentatively TRBD1 (5 bases). Germline V gene sequence: CDR1 WSHSY, CDR2 SAAADI. Trimming cost V 3 bases and J 4 bases, with 18 bases left between them. The CDR3 is 16 amino acids. CDR3 DNA: TGCGCCAGCAGTGATGTCCCGCTCCTAAGGGGCACTGAAGCTTTCTTT. It encodes CASSDVPLLRGTEAFF.

The chain joins TRBV27 to TRBJ1-6, with a tentative D call TRBD1 (6 bases). The ends were cut back, 5 bases at V and 8 bases at J, with 10 bases in the middle. The germline gives CDR1 MNHEY, CDR2 SMNVEV (reference sequence). The CDR3 totals 13 residues. In nucleotides, the CDR3 is TGTGCCAGCAGTCGACGGACAGATTCACCCCTCCACTTT. This sequence encodes CASSRRTDSPLHF.

CDR3 DNA: TGCAGCGGGCGGAACACGTTCAACGAGCAGTACTTC. Protein product: CSGRNTFNEQYF. The chain recombines TRBV29-1 with TRBJ2-7, with unresolved D. The CDR3 runs 12 residues. Germline V gene data show CDR1 as SQVTM and CDR2 as ANQGSEA. The V and J ends lost 7 bases and 5 bases respectively, with 15 bases between them.

On this clone itself: Other DNA sequences from this sample encode an identical CDR3 as well. The chain is built from TRBV29-1 and TRBJ1-1; D is unresolved. The CDR3 has 13 residues. The V gene's germline CDR1 is SQVTM and CDR2 ANQGSEA. V lost 1 base and J 0 bases, leaving 6 bases between the germline ends. In DNA form, the CDR3 reads TGCAGCGTTGAAGGCAGATTGAACACTGAAGCTTTCTTT. Protein: CSVEGRLNTEAFF.

J is TRBJ2-3 and V is TRBV15; D gene ambiguous. CDR3 length: 12 amino acids. Between the trimmed V and J ends, which lost 3 bases and 6 bases, there was a span of 7 bases. Germline CDR1 is LNHNV and CDR2 is YYDKDF (reference sequence). The CDR3 DNA reads TGTGCCACCAGCAGGGGCCCGGATACGCAGTATTTT. This encodes CATSRGPDTQYF.

CDR3 sequence reads: CASSLFAEQFF. The DNA for the CDR3 is TGTGCCAGCAGCTTATTCGCTGAGCAGTTCTTC. V gene TRBV7-9 combines with J gene TRBJ2-1; D is uncertain. The CDR3 spans 11 residues. With 2 bases removed from V and 9 bases from J, the gap between germline ends came to 5 bases. The V gene's germline CDR1 is SEHNR and CDR2 FQNEAQ (reference sequence).

The rearrangement uses TRBV9 and TRBJ2-7; no clear D. CDR3 length: 14 residues. The germline CDR1 and CDR2 sequences are SGDLS and YYNGEE. Trimming left V 0 bases short and J 1 base short, with 8 bases between. For the CDR3, the DNA is TGTGCCAGCAGCGTAGATCAGGTTTCCTACGAGCAGTACTTC. It encodes CASSVDQVSYEQYF.

CDR3 bases: TGTGCCTGGAGTCAACACCCCACTTACTGGTCCCGCGGCGGGCAGCCCCAGCATTTT. This codes for CAWSQHPTYWSRGGQPQHF. V usage is TRBV30 and J usage is TRBJ1-5, with unresolved D. Trimming removed 2 bases at V and 7 bases at J, with 30 bases between. The V gene's germline CDR1 is GTSNPN and CDR2 SVGIG (reference sequence). The CDR3 loop spans 19 amino acids.

This clone showed up just a few times. The chain employs TRBV30 and TRBJ1-5; possibly TRBD1 for D (5 bases). The CDR3 covers 15 residues. Germline V gives CDR1 GTSNPN, CDR2 SVGIG (reference sequence). V lost 0 bases, J lost 6 bases, and 15 bases lay in between. CDR3 bases: TGTGCCTGGAGTGTATCCGGAGGGGTGGGTCAGCCCCAGCATTTT. Protein product: CAWSVSGGVGQPQHF.

This rearrangement joins TRBV4-1 to TRBJ1-4; 9 bases are a match to TRBD1. The ends lost 4 bases at V and 5 bases at J; junction bases unmatched: 8. CDR1 and CDR2 from the germline V gene are MGHRA and YSYEKL. The CDR3 contains 16 residues. CDR3 in amino acids: CASSLDGQGKNEKLFF. The CDR3 DNA sequence: TGCGCCAGCAGCCTAGACGGACAGGGGAAGAATGAAAAACTGTTTTTT.

A remark on this clone: The junction departs from germline at one end; a sequencing error may be responsible. The chain joins TRBV7-9 to TRBJ1-2; D is unresolved. From germline, CDR1 is SEHNR and CDR2 FQNEAQ (reference sequence). The CDR3 length is 11 residues. CDR3 in DNA: TGTGCCAGCAGCTTAGTATTGGGCCTCTTCTTC. Protein: CASSLVLGLFF.

The gene calls are TRBV30 and TRBJ1-2; 7 bases fit TRBD1. Germline lookup yields CDR1 GTSNPN and CDR2 SVGIG (reference sequence). There are 13 residues in the CDR3. The junction had 3 bases not matched to a gene; V was cut back by 0 bases and J by 5 bases. CDR3 coding DNA: TGTGCCTGGAGTGTACAGGGGCCATATGGCTACACCTTC. The encoded protein is CAWSVQGPYGYTF.

This clone has just a few counts. The chain is built from TRBV4-1 and TRBJ2-2; D unclear. There are 14 residues in the CDR3. The germline V gene encodes CDR1 MGHRA and CDR2 YSYEKL. Trimming removed 1 base at V and 3 bases at J, with 6 bases between. CDR3 sequence: CASSQAFDTGELFF. In DNA, the CDR3 is TGCGCCAGCAGCCAAGCCTTCGACACCGGGGAGCTGTTTTTT.

Remarks on this clone: Other DNA sequences within the sample encode an identical CDR3. V usage is TRBV7-9 and J usage is TRBJ2-2, with TRBD2 matching over 10 bases. J was trimmed by 4 bases and V by 2 bases; bases with no gene match: 1. This CDR3 is built from 15 residues. Germline CDR1 and CDR2: SEHNR and FQNEAQ (reference sequence). The CDR3 loop is CASSLLAGVTGELFF. DNA of the CDR3: TGTGCCAGCAGCTTACTAGCGGGGGTCACCGGGGAGCTGTTTTTT.

The DNA for the CDR3 is TGTGCCAGCAGTGGATGGACATCCTATGGCTACACCTTC. Amino acids: CASSGWTSYGYTF. The rearrangement links TRBV25-1 to TRBJ1-2; weak D call: TRBD1 (5 bases). Trimming shortened V by 4 bases and J by 4 bases, and 10 bases separated the two germline ends. CDR1 and CDR2 (germline): MGHDK, SYGVNS. This CDR3 spans 13 amino acids.

The V and J genes are TRBV5-1 and TRBJ2-7; D tentatively reads TRBD1 or TRBD2 (6 bases each). CDR3 length: 15 residues. Germline V gives CDR1 SGHRS, CDR2 YFSETQ. The V gene lost 0 bases and the J gene lost 5 bases, with 15 bases spanning the gap. CDR3 nucleotides: TGCGCCAGCAGCTTGGATTCGGGGGACACCCACGAGCAGTACTTC. It codes for CASSLDSGDTHEQYF. The full variable domain, with the rest looked up from reference TRBV5-1 and TRBJ2-7, is KAGVTQTPRYLIKTRGQQVTLSCSPISGHRSVSWYQQTPGQGLQFLFEYFSETQRNKGNFPGRFSGRQFSNSRSEMNVSTLELGDSALYLCASSLDSGDTHEQYFGPGTRLTVT.